Included here is one TCR beta chain sequence, with context. Its antigen is as yet unknown. RNA was extracted and reverse transcribed into cDNA as the sequencing template. Clones were sequenced by immunoSEQ multiplex PCR, and TCRdb holds only the in-frame ones, with some missing. The sample has under 250,000 clones, 50% to 60% seen once. This sample stems from a study of CD8+ T cells in alopecia areata. Study-wide results and caveats: The study found higher clonality in lesional than normal scalp, especially in alopecia totalis/universalis.

Germline CDR1 reads SGHRS; CDR2 reads YFSETQ. The CDR3 runs to 12 residues. Trimming took 0 bases from V and 9 from J, leaving 7 bases between them. The source is a human donor with alopecia areata. The rearrangement uses TRBV5-1 and TRBJ2-1; maybe TRBD2 (5 bases). The source was CD4+ T cells sorted from blood, collected at week 0. CDR3 loop: CASSLGGIEQFF. The CDR3 region has the DNA TGCGCCAGCAGCTTGGGAGGGATTGAGCAGTTCTTC.